This is a list of T cell receptor beta chains from one sample in a study of shared clonotypes between healthy human individuals. Produced via immunoSEQ multiplex PCR; TCRdb's table is partial and in-frame only. This sample yields more than 450,000 clones, of which approximately 85% are seen a single time; under 15% belongs to the top ten. Sequencing was done on a sample of PBMCs. The receptors originated from a woman aged 40 to 49 in good health. Some clones in this sample may be carry-over from other donors' samples. The CDR3 runs from the conserved cysteine through the conserved F or W. The order of the fields is J gene, clone size, D gene, V gene, CDR3 protein, CDR3 DNA. D genes are given only for firm matches. The listing skips clone size in some rows; elsewhere it reads once, few, many or a size class.

j_gene: TRBJ2-7; abundance: .; d_gene: TRBD2; v_gene: TRBV10-3; CDR3aa: CASGGREVYEQYF; CDR3nt: TGTGCCAGCGGCGGGAGAGAGGTCTACGAGCAGTACTTC
j_gene: TRBJ2-1; abundance: .; d_gene: .; v_gene: TRBV6-6; CDR3aa: CASSVGGAGGNEQFF; CDR3nt: TGTGCCAGCAGCGTCGGGGGCGCCGGCGGGAATGAGCAGTTCTTC
j_gene: TRBJ2-7; abundance: .; d_gene: .; v_gene: TRBV7-2; CDR3aa: CASSPVRAYEQYF; CDR3nt: TGTGCCAGCAGCCCCGTTCGGGCCTACGAGCAGTACTTC
j_gene: TRBJ1-3; abundance: .; d_gene: .; v_gene: TRBV5-1; CDR3aa: CASSLSPTGSSGNTIYF; CDR3nt: TGCGCCAGCAGCTTGAGCCCTACAGGGAGCTCTGGAAACACCATATATTTT
j_gene: TRBJ2-3; abundance: many; d_gene: .; v_gene: TRBV7-3; CDR3aa: CASSWGRTDTQYF; CDR3nt: TGTGCCAGCAGCTGGGGACGCACAGATACGCAGTATTTT
j_gene: TRBJ2-3; abundance: once; d_gene: TRBD2; v_gene: TRBV4-2; CDR3aa: CASSLTGTSGINTQYF; CDR3nt: TGTGCCAGCAGCCTCACCGGGACTAGCGGGATCAATACGCAGTATTTT
j_gene: TRBJ1-1; abundance: .; d_gene: TRBD1; v_gene: TRBV19; CDR3aa: CASSVRTGINTEAFF; CDR3nt: TGTGCCAGTAGTGTAAGGACAGGGATCAACACTGAAGCTTTCTTT
j_gene: TRBJ1-1; abundance: few; d_gene: .; v_gene: TRBV2; CDR3aa: CASSEDQGAAEAFF; CDR3nt: TGTGCCAGCAGTGAAGACCAGGGTGCGGCTGAAGCTTTCTTT
j_gene: TRBJ2-5; abundance: .; d_gene: .; v_gene: TRBV15; CDR3aa: CATAAGLAQETQYF; CDR3nt: TGTGCCACCGCGGCTGGGCTAGCTCAAGAGACCCAGTACTTC
j_gene: TRBJ2-1; abundance: .; d_gene: .; v_gene: TRBV2; CDR3aa: CASTVLRGYNEQFF; CDR3nt: TGTGCCAGCACAGTCTTGCGGGGATACAATGAGCAGTTCTTC
j_gene: TRBJ2-2; abundance: many; d_gene: .; v_gene: TRBV28; CDR3aa: CASSLTRNTGELFF; CDR3nt: TGTGCCAGCAGTTTAACAAGGAACACCGGGGAGCTGTTTTTT
j_gene: TRBJ2-3; abundance: once; d_gene: TRBD2; v_gene: TRBV9; CDR3aa: CASSVTSGIGDTQYF; CDR3nt: TGTGCCAGCAGCGTTACTAGCGGGATAGGCGATACGCAGTATTTT
j_gene: TRBJ2-2; abundance: .; d_gene: .; v_gene: TRBV4-1; CDR3aa: CASSQAASLTGELFF; CDR3nt: TGCGCCAGCAGCCAAGCCGCCTCCCTCACCGGGGAGCTGTTTTTT
j_gene: TRBJ2-1; abundance: .; d_gene: .; v_gene: TRBV18; CDR3aa: CASSPPWADEQFF; CDR3nt: TGTGCCAGCTCACCACCTTGGGCGGATGAGCAGTTCTTC
j_gene: TRBJ2-7; abundance: .; d_gene: TRBD1; v_gene: TRBV28; CDR3aa: CASSRTGIYYEQYF; CDR3nt: TGTGCCAGCAGCCGGACAGGTATCTACTACGAGCAGTACTTC
j_gene: TRBJ2-7; abundance: .; d_gene: .; v_gene: TRBV29-1; CDR3aa: CSVKRQSHGVEQYF; CDR3nt: TGCAGCGTTAAACGACAGTCCCACGGGGTCGAGCAGTACTTC
j_gene: TRBJ2-2; abundance: once; d_gene: TRBD2; v_gene: TRBV7-3; CDR3aa: CASSLGLAGVGTGELFF; CDR3nt: TGTGCCAGCAGCTTGGGACTAGCGGGAGTGGGAACCGGGGAGCTGTTTTTT
j_gene: TRBJ1-2; abundance: .; d_gene: .; v_gene: TRBV5-1; CDR3aa: CASSPPGGAYGYTF; CDR3nt: TGCGCCAGCAGCCCTCCGGGGGGGGCGTATGGCTACACCTTC
j_gene: TRBJ2-5; abundance: .; d_gene: TRBD1; v_gene: TRBV4-1; CDR3aa: CASSKQGAVETQYF; CDR3nt: TGCGCCAGCAGCAAACAGGGGGCCGTGGAGACCCAGTACTTC
j_gene: TRBJ2-2; abundance: .; d_gene: TRBD1; v_gene: TRBV7-2; CDR3aa: CASSLEDRLGELFF; CDR3nt: TGTGCCAGCAGCTTAGAGGACAGGCTCGGGGAGCTGTTTTTT
j_gene: TRBJ2-1; abundance: few; d_gene: .; v_gene: TRBV20-1; CDR3aa: CSARALNEQFF; CDR3nt: TGCAGTGCTCGCGCCCTCAATGAGCAGTTCTTC
j_gene: TRBJ2-5; abundance: .; d_gene: .; v_gene: TRBV7-3; CDR3aa: CASIPAPSQETQYF; CDR3nt: TGTGCCAGCATCCCGGCACCTTCACAAGAGACCCAGTACTTC
j_gene: TRBJ1-1; abundance: .; d_gene: .; v_gene: TRBV7-2; CDR3aa: CASSSAPLNTEAFF; CDR3nt: TGTGCCAGCAGCTCCGCCCCATTGAACACTGAAGCTTTCTTT
j_gene: TRBJ2-7; abundance: many; d_gene: .; v_gene: TRBV7-8; CDR3aa: CASSLGGGRGGEQYF; CDR3nt: TGTGCCAGCAGCTTAGGGGGCGGCAGGGGAGGGGAGCAGTACTTC
j_gene: TRBJ2-7; abundance: .; d_gene: .; v_gene: TRBV6-5; CDR3aa: CASSYAGGTYF; CDR3nt: TGTGCCAGCAGTTACGCAGGGGGGACGTACTTC
j_gene: TRBJ1-1; abundance: few; d_gene: .; v_gene: TRBV7-2; CDR3aa: CASSLSRDTEAFF; CDR3nt: TGTGCCAGCAGCTTAAGCAGGGATACTGAAGCTTTCTTT